The 14 T cell receptor beta chains below come from one sample, sequenced in a study of T-cell memory formation after mild COVID-19. TCRdb re-analysed the 5' RACE reads in MiXCR, keeping a single row per CDR3 protein. Among about 27,000 distinct CDR3 sequences, about 7.4% were seen once, and the ten largest hold around 14%. The sample taken for sequencing was PBMCs or a T cell subset sorted from them (not recorded which). The source of these receptors is an adult woman who had mild COVID-19 (a few samples of this study predate the infection). Cell type and time point are not known.

This clonotype has a count of ten or more. The chain uses TRBV6-1 and TRBJ1-6, with TRBD1 identical over 8 bases. Per germline, CDR1 MNHNS and CDR2 SASEGT. With 6 bases clipped from V and 5 bases from J, the junction kept 3 bases outside the gene matches. This CDR3 has 14 amino acids. DNA for the CDR3: TGTGCCAGCAGCACGGGACAGGATAATTCACCCCTCCACTTT. This sequence encodes CASSTGQDNSPLHF.

This clonotype has at least ten counts. The chain carries TRBV7-2 and TRBJ2-7; 9 nucleotides line up with TRBD2. The V segment lost 5 bases and the J segment 1 base; nucleotides outside the gene matches: 15. Germline loops: CDR1 SGHTA, CDR2 FQGNSA. The CDR3 contains 18 residues. CDR3 nucleotides: TGTGCCAGCAGCACCCGGCGGGGCGGGAGGGCCGATTCCTACGAGCAGTACTTC. It translates to CASSTRRGGRADSYEQYF.

This clonotype was recorded many times. J is TRBJ2-3 and V is TRBV5-1; D is undetermined. There are 14 residues in the CDR3. Germline V gives CDR1 SGHRS, CDR2 YFSETQ. Trimming took 0 bases from V and 4 from J, leaving 9 bases between them. The CDR3 region is CASSLASLPDTQYF. The CDR3, as DNA: TGCGCCAGCAGCTTGGCTAGTTTGCCAGATACGCAGTATTTT. Filled out from reference TRBV5-1 and TRBJ2-3, the complete variable domain reads KAGVTQTPRYLIKTRGQQVTLSCSPISGHRSVSWYQQTPGQGLQFLFEYFSETQRNKGNFPGRFSGRQFSNSRSEMNVSTLELGDSALYLCASSLASLPDTQYFGPGTRLTVL.

This clonotype was counted at least ten times. The V and J genes are TRBV24-1 and TRBJ2-7, with 10 bases identical to TRBD1. Looked up from germline, CDR1 is KGHDR and CDR2 is SFDVKD. Trimming at V came to 4 bases and at J to 6 bases, leaving 2 bases not matched to a gene. CDR3 length equals 13 residues. In DNA, the CDR3 is TGTGCCACCAGTGAGTGGACAGGGGGCGAGCAGTACTTC. Encoded protein: CATSEWTGGEQYF.

This clonotype was observed many times. V is TRBV9 and J is TRBJ2-1; 7 bases are a match to TRBD2. J was trimmed by 6 bases and V by 0 bases; bases with no gene match: 6. This CDR3 comprises 15 residues. Germline assignment: CDR1 SGDLS and CDR2 YYNGEE. This CDR3 reads CASSVARLAANEQFF. CDR3 coding DNA: TGTGCCAGCAGCGTAGCTAGGCTAGCGGCCAATGAGCAGTTCTTC.

This clonotype showed up many times. The chain recombines TRBV5-1 with TRBJ2-2, with 8 bases matching TRBD2. The CDR3 length is 16 residues. The J segment lost 2 bases and the V segment lost 4 bases, leaving 7 bases of the junction unmatched. From germline, CDR1 is SGHRS and CDR2 YFSETQ. This CDR3 is CASSLGLAGNTGELFF. CDR3 DNA: TGCGCCAGCAGCCTGGGTCTAGCGGGCAACACCGGGGAGCTGTTTTTT.

The sample holds many counts of this clonotype. This chain connects TRBV19 to TRBJ2-7, with 7 bases that match TRBD1. This CDR3 region has 15 residues. J lost 1 base, V lost 4 bases, and 7 bases had no gene match. Germline assignment: CDR1 LNHDA and CDR2 SQIVND (reference sequence). In DNA form, the CDR3 reads TGTGCCAGTAGTAGCTATGAGGGGGCTTCCTACGAGCAGTACTTC. Translated: CASSSYEGASYEQYF.

This clonotype was detected many times. V gene TRBV7-9 combines with J gene TRBJ1-1, with TRBD1 matching 7 bases. With 5 bases clipped from V and 0 bases from J, the junction kept 6 bases outside the gene matches. Per germline, CDR1 SEHNR and CDR2 FQNEAQ (reference sequence). The CDR3 spans 15 residues. The CDR3 nucleotides are TGTGCCAGCAGCCAGGGGGTGTATATGAACACTGAAGCTTTCTTT. It specifies CASSQGVYMNTEAFF. Variable domain in full (rest from reference TRBV7-9 and TRBJ1-1): DTGVSQNPRHKITKRGQNVTFRCDPISEHNRLYWYRQTLGQGPEFLTYFQNEAQLEKSRLLSDRFSAERPKGSFSTLEIQRTEQGDSAMYLCASSQGVYMNTEAFFGQGTRLTVV.

The chain recombines TRBV20-1 with TRBJ1-2; D unresolved. The CDR3 spans 12 residues. Germline V gene sequence: CDR1 DFQATT, CDR2 SNEGSKA (reference sequence). The V end lost 6 bases, the J end lost 0 bases, and 8 bases lay between the germline ends. CDR3 sequence: CSARASNYGYTF. The DNA for the CDR3 is TGCAGTGCAAGGGCGTCTAACTATGGCTACACCTTC.

This clonotype is classed as medium-sized. The chain joins TRBV4-2 to TRBJ2-2, with TRBD1 matching over 7 bases. The germline gives CDR1 LGHNA, CDR2 YNFKEQ. This CDR3 contains 16 residues. V lost 3 bases, J lost 4 bases, and 8 bases stayed unmatched. The CDR3 spells CASSQGKGAGTGELFF. CDR3 DNA: TGTGCCAGCAGCCAGGGAAAGGGGGCTGGCACCGGGGAGCTGTTTTTT.

This clonotype was observed at least ten times. The J gene is TRBJ1-1, the V gene TRBV7-9, with D possibly TRBD1 on 6 matching bases. CDR3 length equals 14 residues. CDR1 is SEHNR and CDR2 is FQNEAQ in the germline V gene (reference sequence). Trimming removed 5 bases from V and 2 bases from J, with 12 bases in between. CDR3 coding DNA: TGTGCCAGCAGCAACATACAGGGTAACACTGAAGCTTTCTTT. Translated, it gives CASSNIQGNTEAFF.

The chain combines TRBV6-6 with TRBJ2-5; 7 positions agree with TRBD1. CDR3 size: 11 residues. Germline values: CDR1 MNHNY, CDR2 SVGAGI (reference sequence). Unmatched junction bases numbered 2, after V lost 9 bases and J lost 4 bases. The CDR3 DNA sequence: TGTGCCAGACGACAGGGAGAGACCCAGTACTTC. Translating gives CARRQGETQYF.

There are many counts of this clonotype. The V and J genes are TRBV20-1 and TRBJ1-5, with D possibly matching TRBD1 (6 bases). Trimming cost V 2 bases and J 4 bases, with 15 bases left between them. The CDR3 runs to 15 residues. Germline V gives CDR1 DFQATT, CDR2 SNEGSKA (reference sequence). CDR3 in DNA: TGCAGTGCTAGAAAGCTTGGGACACTAAATCAGCCCCAGCATTTT. This codes for CSARKLGTLNQPQHF.

This clonotype showed up many times. This rearrangement joins TRBV20-1 to TRBJ2-7; no clear D. The CDR3 is made up of 14 amino acids. Germline V lookup: CDR1 DFQATT, CDR2 SNEGSKA (reference sequence). V lost 4 bases, J lost 0 bases, and 13 bases lay in between. The CDR3 DNA sequence: TGCAGTGCTACAAAACCCGAAGACTCCTACGAGCAGTACTTC. This translates into CSATKPEDSYEQYF.